The 7 T cell receptor beta chains listed next were all sequenced from one sample in a study of shared clonotypes between healthy human individuals. Produced via immunoSEQ multiplex PCR; TCRdb's table is partial and in-frame only. There are more than 2 million clones in the sample; over 85% occur only once, and 0.13% lies in the top ten. The sample taken for sequencing was naive CD4+ T cells sorted from blood. Subset: CD45RA+ positively selected. The receptors originated from a man younger than 35 in good health.

Worth noting for this clone: This could be a read error, since a much larger clone is one nucleotide away. The chain couples TRBV11-2 to TRBJ2-5; the D call may be TRBD1 or TRBD2 (5 bases each). The CDR3 extends over 11 amino acids. Per germline, CDR1 SGHAT and CDR2 FQNNGV. The CDR3 DNA is TGTGCCAGCAGCTTCAGGGAGACCCAGCACTTC. The encoded protein is CASSFRETQHF.

The rearrangement uses TRBV19 and TRBJ2-2, with TRBD2 matching 13 bases. The trim removed 3 bases at V and 2 bases at J, leaving 6 bases unmatched. CDR3 length equals 18 residues. CDR1 is LNHDA, CDR2 SQIVND, per germline (reference sequence). CDR3 residues: CASSIPTSGGPNTGELFF. CDR3 DNA sequence: TGTGCCAGTAGTATCCCGACTAGCGGGGGGCCCAACACCGGGGAGCTGTTTTTT.

The rearrangement uses TRBV6-5 and TRBJ2-7; TRBD1 might be the D (6 bases). Germline V gene lookup returns CDR1 MNHEY and CDR2 SVGAGI. The CDR3 spans 14 residues. V gave up 5 bases and J gave up 1 base, with 12 bases separating them. The CDR3 reads CASSLRTESYEQYF. The CDR3 bases are TGTGCCAGCAGTCTAAGGACAGAATCCTACGAGCAGTACTTC.

The chain links TRBV7-2 to TRBJ1-2; D is perhaps TRBD1 (6 bases). This CDR3 contains 15 residues. V was shortened by 5 bases and J by 4 bases, with 17 bases between the two germline ends. The germline CDR1 and CDR2 sequences are SGHTA and FQGNSA. The CDR3 DNA follows: TGTGCCAGCAGCCCAGGGTCCTCAGGGGCCTATGGCTACACCTTC. It yields the protein CASSPGSSGAYGYTF.

J is TRBJ1-6 and V is TRBV27; 9 bases line up with TRBD1. Germline lookup yields CDR1 MNHEY and CDR2 SMNVEV (reference sequence). The CDR3 length is 13 residues. After removal of 6 bases from V and 9 bases from J, the junction contained 3 bases not matched to a gene. The CDR3 loop is CASSRDRASPLHF. DNA of the CDR3: TGTGCCAGCAGCCGGGACAGGGCTTCACCCCTCCACTTT.

The genes are TRBV27 and TRBJ1-2; D may be TRBD1 (5 bases). The CDR3 totals 14 residues. Germline V lookup: CDR1 MNHEY, CDR2 SMNVEV (reference sequence). Trimming left V 9 bases short and J 5 bases short, with 19 bases between. In DNA form, the CDR3 reads TGTGCCAGTCACGATGCCGGGACCCTTTATGGCTACACCTTC. It yields the protein CASHDAGTLYGYTF.

This CDR3 is CASSQVRGTEAFF. The DNA for the CDR3 is TGCGCCAGCAGCCAAGTAAGGGGCACTGAAGCTTTCTTT. The gene calls are TRBV4-1 and TRBJ1-1; tentatively, D is TRBD1 (5 bases). This CDR3 region has 13 residues. The V gene lost 1 base and the J gene lost 4 bases, with 7 bases spanning the gap. Per the germline V gene, CDR1 is MGHRA and CDR2 is YSYEKL.